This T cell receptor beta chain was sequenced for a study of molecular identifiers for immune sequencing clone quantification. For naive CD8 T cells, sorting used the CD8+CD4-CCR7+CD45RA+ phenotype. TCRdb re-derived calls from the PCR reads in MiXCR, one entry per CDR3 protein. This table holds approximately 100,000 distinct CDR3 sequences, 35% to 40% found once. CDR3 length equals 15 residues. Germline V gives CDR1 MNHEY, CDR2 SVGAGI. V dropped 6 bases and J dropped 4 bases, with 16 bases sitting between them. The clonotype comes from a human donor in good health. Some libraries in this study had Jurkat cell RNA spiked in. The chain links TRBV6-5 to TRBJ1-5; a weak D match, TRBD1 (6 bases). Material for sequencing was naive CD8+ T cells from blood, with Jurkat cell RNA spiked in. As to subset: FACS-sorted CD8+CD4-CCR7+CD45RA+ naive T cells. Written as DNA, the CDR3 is TGTGCCAGCAGGGCCCTCCAGGGGAGGAATCAGCCCCAGCATTTT. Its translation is CASRALQGRNQPQHF.